These T cell receptor beta chains were read from a single sample in a study of identical twins. TCRdb used MiXCR to reprocess the 5' RACE reads, holding one entry per CDR3 protein. The table has fewer than 650,000 distinct CDR3 sequences, less than 9% seen once. The data also belong to a second study, concerning yellow fever vaccine responses in identical twins.

Sample: PBMCs. These receptors all stem from a woman between 18 and 29 years old in good health. Both conserved end residues are part of each CDR3. Each record gives: D gene, J gene, V gene, clone size, CDR3 protein, CDR3 DNA. A D gene is named only where the DNA matches it firmly. The listing skips clone size in some rows; elsewhere it reads once, few, many or a size class.

NA | TRBJ2-2 | TRBV28 | few | CASSLKPRPPKRGDRTGELFF | TGTGCCAGCAGTTTAAAGCCACGCCCCCCAAAAAGGGGTGATCGCACCGGGGAGCTGTTTTTT
TRBD1 | TRBJ1-1 | TRBV5-1 | many | CASSLVTGGTNTEAFF | TGCGCCAGCAGCTTGGTCACAGGGGGGACGAACACTGAAGCTTTCTTT
NA | TRBJ2-5 | TRBV7-6 | many | CASSLSGSQETQYF | TGTGCCAGCAGCTTATCAGGGAGCCAAGAGACCCAGTACTTC
TRBD2 | TRBJ2-1 | TRBV20-1 | NA | CCAREQHSGRSYNEQFF | TGCTGTGCTAGAGAACAACATAGCGGGAGGTCCTACAATGAGCAGTTCTTC
NA | TRBJ2-6 | TRBV28 | few | CASSSHDWTLVLEGTNVLTF | TGTGCCAGCAGTTCCCATGATTGGACCCTGGTTCTCGAGGGGACCAACGTCCTGACTTTC
TRBD2 | TRBJ2-3 | TRBV18 | NA | CASSPKAGDTDTQYF | TGTGCCAGCTCTCCGAAGGCGGGAGACACAGATACGCAGTATTTT
NA | TRBJ1-1 | TRBV7-9 | many | CASSRQTQGTEAFF | TGTGCCAGCAGCAGACAGACTCAGGGCACTGAAGCTTTCTTT
NA | TRBJ2-7 | TRBV27 | many | CASSLAYLTYEQYF | TGTGCCAGCAGCTTAGCGTACCTCACCTACGAGCAGTACTTC
NA | TRBJ1-1 | TRBV12-3/TRBV12-4 | many | CASKLDTEAFF | TGTGCCAGCAAGCTGGACACTGAAGCTTTCTTT
NA | TRBJ2-3 | TRBV6-1 | few | CGSGDRGEGTDTQYF | TGTGGGTCGGGGGACCGCGGGGAAGGGACAGATACGCAGTATTTT
NA | TRBJ2-5 | TRBV20-1 | NA | CSVPGAKETQYF | TGCAGTGTCCCGGGAGCAAAAGAGACCCAGTACTTC
NA | TRBJ2-2 | TRBV5-6 | many | CASSEEGGNTGELFF | TGTGCCAGCAGCGAAGAGGGAGGGAACACCGGGGAGCTGTTTTTT
NA | TRBJ2-3 | TRBV7-2 | NA | CASSLGGFPDTQYF | TGTGCCAGCAGCTTAGGGGGGTTCCCAGATACGCAGTATTTT
TRBD2 | TRBJ2-7 | TRBV5-1 | few | CARPGLAGCNEQYF | TGCGCCAGACCCGGACTAGCGGGATGTAACGAGCAGTACTTC
NA | TRBJ1-1 | TRBV7-9 | many | CASSVRPGTPYPTEAFF | TGTGCCAGCAGTGTTAGGCCGGGAACCCCGTATCCCACTGAAGCTTTCTTT
NA | TRBJ2-1 | TRBV15 | few | CATSRDEGYEQFF | TGTGCCACCAGCAGAGATGAGGGGTACGAGCAGTTCTTC
TRBD1 | TRBJ2-7 | TRBV3-1 | few | CASSRGTGGTYEQYF | TGTGCCAGCAGCCGAGGGACAGGGGGGACCTACGAGCAGTACTTC
TRBD2 | TRBJ2-7 | TRBV28 | many | CASRKAGSSSYEQYF | TGTGCCAGCAGGAAAGCGGGGTCTAGCTCCTACGAGCAGTACTTC
TRBD1 | TRBJ2-1 | TRBV5-1 | NA | CASSVRGLNEQFF | TGCGCCAGCAGCGTCAGGGGGCTCAATGAGCAGTTCTTC
TRBD2 | TRBJ2-3 | TRBV20-1 | NA | CSARVVSGRNTDTQYF | TGCAGTGCTAGAGTTGTAAGCGGGAGAAACACAGATACGCAGTATTTT
NA | TRBJ2-7 | TRBV21-1 | NA | CASSSKRSVSQGPEQYF | TGTGCCAGCAGCTCGAAAAGATCGGTTTCCCAGGGCCCCGAGCAGTACTTC
NA | TRBJ2-1 | TRBV20-1 | many | CSAKRTGRGRGSYNEQFF | TGCAGTGCTAAAAGGACAGGGAGGGGGAGAGGCTCCTACAATGAGCAGTTCTTC
TRBD2 | TRBJ2-3 | TRBV20-1 | NA | CSEDRGGGDTQYF | TGCAGTGAGGATCGGGGGGGCGGGGATACGCAGTATTTT
TRBD2 | TRBJ2-5 | TRBV7-6 | many | CASSSVAGTQETQYF | TGTGCCAGCAGTTCGGTAGCGGGTACCCAAGAGACCCAGTACTTC
NA | TRBJ1-3 | TRBV20-1 | few | CSARPEGGNTIYF | TGCAGTGCTAGGCCAGAAGGGGGGAACACCATATATTTT
TRBD2 | TRBJ2-7 | TRBV27 | many | CASSLIAGARHEQYF | TGTGCCAGCAGTTTGATAGCGGGAGCGCGCCACGAGCAGTACTTC
TRBD2 | TRBJ2-7 | TRBV27 | NA | CASSPTPSGRGYEQYF | TGTGCCAGCAGTCCCACCCCTAGCGGGAGAGGTTACGAGCAGTACTTC
TRBD2 | TRBJ2-5 | TRBV3-1 | few | CASSQLAGKQETQYF | TGTGCCAGCAGCCAATTAGCGGGGAAACAAGAGACCCAGTACTTC
NA | TRBJ1-5 | TRBV12-3/TRBV12-4 | few | CASSLSRLEPQHF | TGTGCCAGCAGTTTATCCCGCTTGGAGCCCCAGCATTTT
TRBD1 | TRBJ2-7 | TRBV4-1 | few | CASSLRAGTGSYEQYF | TGCGCCAGCAGCCTCCGGGCCGGGACAGGGTCCTACGAGCAGTACTTC
NA | TRBJ1-1 | TRBV5-1 | few | CASSLGGPRGEAFF | TGCGCCAGCAGCTTGGGTGGGCCTCGAGGGGAGGCTTTCTTT
TRBD1 | TRBJ2-1 | TRBV10-1 | NA | CATQTGLYNEQFF | TGCGCCACCCAGACAGGGCTCTACAATGAGCAGTTCTTC
TRBD2 | TRBJ2-1 | TRBV3-1 | few | CASSSQREGRGEQFF | TGTGCCAGCAGCAGTCAGCGGGAGGGCCGGGGTGAGCAGTTCTTC
NA | TRBJ2-2 | TRBV2 | many | CASNPLANTGELFF | TGTGCCAGCAATCCGCTAGCGAACACCGGGGAGCTGTTTTTT
NA | TRBJ2-5 | TRBV7-6 | NA | CASSLGSRVETQYF | TGTGCCAGCAGCTTAGGGTCGCGGGTAGAGACCCAGTACTTC